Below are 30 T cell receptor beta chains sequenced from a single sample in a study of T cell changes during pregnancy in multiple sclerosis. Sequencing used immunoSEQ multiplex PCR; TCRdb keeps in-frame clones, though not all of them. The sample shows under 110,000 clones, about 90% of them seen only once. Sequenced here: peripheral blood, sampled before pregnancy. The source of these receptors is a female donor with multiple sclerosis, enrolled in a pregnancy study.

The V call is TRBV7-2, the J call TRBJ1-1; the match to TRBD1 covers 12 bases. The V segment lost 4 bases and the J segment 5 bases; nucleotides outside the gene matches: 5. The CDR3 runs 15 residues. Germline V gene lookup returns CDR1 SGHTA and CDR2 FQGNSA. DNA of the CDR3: TGTGCCAGCAGCTGGGGGACAGGGGGCAGGACTGAAGCTTTCTTT. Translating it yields CASSWGTGGRTEAFF.

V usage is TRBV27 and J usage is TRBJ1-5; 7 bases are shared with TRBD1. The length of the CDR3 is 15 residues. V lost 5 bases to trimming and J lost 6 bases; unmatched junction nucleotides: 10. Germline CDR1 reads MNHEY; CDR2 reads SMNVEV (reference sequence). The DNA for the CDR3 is TGTGCCAGCAGTCCCCGGGGGACAGACTCTCAGCCCCAGCATTTT. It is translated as CASSPRGTDSQPQHF.

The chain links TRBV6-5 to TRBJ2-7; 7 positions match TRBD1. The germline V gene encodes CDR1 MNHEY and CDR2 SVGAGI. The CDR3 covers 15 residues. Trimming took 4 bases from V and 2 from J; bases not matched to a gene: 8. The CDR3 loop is CASSSRQGRPYEQYF. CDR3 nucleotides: TGTGCCAGCAGTTCGAGACAGGGAAGGCCCTACGAGCAGTACTTC.

The chain's CDR3 is CASSFFSGGSTNTQYF. The CDR3 nucleotides are TGTGCCAGCAGCTTTTTTTCGGGAGGGTCCACTAATACGCAGTATTTT. The chain carries TRBV13 and TRBJ2-3, with 8 bases lining up with TRBD2. After removal of 3 bases from V and 7 bases from J, the junction contained 12 bases not matched to a gene. There are 16 residues in the CDR3. Germline V lookup: CDR1 PRHDT, CDR2 FYEKMQ (reference sequence).

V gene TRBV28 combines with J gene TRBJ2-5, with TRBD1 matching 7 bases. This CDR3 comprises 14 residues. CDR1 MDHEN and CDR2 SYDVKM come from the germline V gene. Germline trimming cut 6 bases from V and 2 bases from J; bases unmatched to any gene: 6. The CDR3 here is CASSPDRVQETQYF. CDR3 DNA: TGTGCCAGCAGCCCAGACAGGGTTCAAGAGACCCAGTACTTC.

The DNA for the CDR3 is TGTGCCAGCAGCGAACCGGGACTAGCGGTCTACGAGCAGTACTTC. As protein: CASSEPGLAVYEQYF. The rearrangement links TRBV6-1 to TRBJ2-7; 11 nucleotides match TRBD2. The germline V gene encodes CDR1 MNHNS and CDR2 SASEGT. This CDR3 is built from 15 residues. Trimming at V came to 6 bases and at J to 3 bases, leaving 7 bases not matched to a gene.

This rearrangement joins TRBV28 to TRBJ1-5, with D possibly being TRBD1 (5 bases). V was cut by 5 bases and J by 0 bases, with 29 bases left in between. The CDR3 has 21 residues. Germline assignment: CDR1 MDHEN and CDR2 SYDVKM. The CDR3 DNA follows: TGTGCCAGCAGTCCAAGCAAAAAGTCTACAGGTTTAGGTGTTAGCAATCAGCCCCAGCATTTT. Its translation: CASSPSKKSTGLGVSNQPQHF.

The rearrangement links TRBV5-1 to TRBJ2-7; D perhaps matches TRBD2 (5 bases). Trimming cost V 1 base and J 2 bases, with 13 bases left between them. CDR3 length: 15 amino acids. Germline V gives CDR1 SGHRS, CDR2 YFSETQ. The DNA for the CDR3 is TGCGCCAGCAGCTTGTTCCCCGACGGGGCCTACGAGCAGTACTTC. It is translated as CASSLFPDGAYEQYF.

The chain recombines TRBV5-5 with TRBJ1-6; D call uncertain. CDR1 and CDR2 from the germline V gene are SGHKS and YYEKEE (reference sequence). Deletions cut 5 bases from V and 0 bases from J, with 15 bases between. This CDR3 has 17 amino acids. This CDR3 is CASSPGLILSYNSPLHF. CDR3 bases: TGTGCCAGCAGTCCAGGACTGATTCTCTCCTATAATTCACCCCTCCACTTT.

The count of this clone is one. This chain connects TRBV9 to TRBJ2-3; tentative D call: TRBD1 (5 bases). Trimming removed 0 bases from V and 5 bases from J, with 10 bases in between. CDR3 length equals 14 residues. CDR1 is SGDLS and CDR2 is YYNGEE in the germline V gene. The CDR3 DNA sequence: TGTGCCAGCAGCGTAGGCCAGGGAATAGATACGCAGTATTTT. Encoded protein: CASSVGQGIDTQYF. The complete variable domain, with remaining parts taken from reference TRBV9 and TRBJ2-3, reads DSGVTQTPKHLITATGQRVTLRCSPRSGDLSVYWYQQSLDQGLQFLIQYYNGEERAKGNILERFSAQQFPDLHSELNLSSLELGDSALYFCASSVGQGIDTQYFGPGTRLTVL.

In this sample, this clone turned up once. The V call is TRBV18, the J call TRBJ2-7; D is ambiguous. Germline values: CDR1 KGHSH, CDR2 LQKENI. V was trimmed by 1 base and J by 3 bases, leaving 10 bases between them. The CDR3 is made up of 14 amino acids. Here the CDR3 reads CASSPRQQNYEQYF. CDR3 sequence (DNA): TGTGCCAGCTCACCACGTCAACAAAACTACGAGCAGTACTTC. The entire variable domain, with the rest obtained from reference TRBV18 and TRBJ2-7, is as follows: NAGVMQNPRHLVRRRGQEARLRCSPMKGHSHVYWYRQLPEEGLKFMVYLQKENIIDESGMPKERFSAEFPKEGPSILRIQQVVRGDSAAYFCASSPRQQNYEQYFGPGTRLTVT.

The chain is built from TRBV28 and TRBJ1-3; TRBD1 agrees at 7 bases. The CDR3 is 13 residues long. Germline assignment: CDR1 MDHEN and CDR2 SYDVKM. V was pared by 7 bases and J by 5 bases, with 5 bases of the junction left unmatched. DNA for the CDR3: TGTGCCAGCAACCAAGGGGGCCGAAACACCATATATTTT. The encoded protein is CASNQGGRNTIYF. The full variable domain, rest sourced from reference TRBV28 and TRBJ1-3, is DVKVTQSSRYLVKRTGEKVFLECVQDMDHENMFWYRQDPGLGLRLIYFSYDVKMKEKGDIPEGYSVSREKKERFSLILESASTNQTSMYLCASNQGGRNTIYFGEGSWLTVV.

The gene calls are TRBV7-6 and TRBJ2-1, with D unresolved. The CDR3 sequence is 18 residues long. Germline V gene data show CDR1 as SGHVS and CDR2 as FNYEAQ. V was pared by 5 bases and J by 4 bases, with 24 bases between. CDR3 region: CASSPTILSSRLYNEQFF. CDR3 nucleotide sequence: TGTGCCAGCAGCCCCACTATATTATCCTCGAGATTATACAATGAGCAGTTCTTC.

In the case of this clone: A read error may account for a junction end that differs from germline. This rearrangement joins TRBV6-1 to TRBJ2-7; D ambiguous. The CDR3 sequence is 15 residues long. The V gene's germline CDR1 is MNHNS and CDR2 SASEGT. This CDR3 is CAISESTPTSYEQYF. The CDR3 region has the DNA TGTGCCATCAGTGAGTCGACGCCGACTTCCTACGAGCAGTACTTC.

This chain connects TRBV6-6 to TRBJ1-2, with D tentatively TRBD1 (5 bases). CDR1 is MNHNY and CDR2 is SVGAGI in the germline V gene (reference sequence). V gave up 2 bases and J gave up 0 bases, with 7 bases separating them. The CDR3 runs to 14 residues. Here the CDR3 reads CASSYGGSNYGYTF. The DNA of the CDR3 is TGTGCCAGCAGTTACGGGGGGTCTAACTATGGCTACACCTTC.

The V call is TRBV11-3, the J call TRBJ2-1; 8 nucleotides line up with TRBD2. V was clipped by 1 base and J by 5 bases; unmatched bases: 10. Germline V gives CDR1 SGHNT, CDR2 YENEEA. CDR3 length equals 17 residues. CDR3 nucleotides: TGTGCCAGCAGCTTAGGGGGCCGGGAGGGCATGCACAATGAGCAGTTCTTC. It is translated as CASSLGGREGMHNEQFF. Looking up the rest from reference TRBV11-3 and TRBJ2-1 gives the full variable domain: EAGVVQSPRYKIIEKKQPVAFWCNPISGHNTLYWYLQNLGQGPELLIRYENEEAVDDSQLPKDRFSAERLKGVDSTLKIQPAELGDSAVYLCASSLGGREGMHNEQFFGPGTRLTVL.

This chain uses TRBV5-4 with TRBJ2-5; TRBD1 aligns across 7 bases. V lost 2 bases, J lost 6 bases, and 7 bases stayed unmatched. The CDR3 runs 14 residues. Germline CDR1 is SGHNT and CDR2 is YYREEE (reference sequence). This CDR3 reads CASSLGQAEKTQYF. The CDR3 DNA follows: TGTGCCAGCAGCTTAGGACAGGCGGAAAAGACCCAGTACTTC.

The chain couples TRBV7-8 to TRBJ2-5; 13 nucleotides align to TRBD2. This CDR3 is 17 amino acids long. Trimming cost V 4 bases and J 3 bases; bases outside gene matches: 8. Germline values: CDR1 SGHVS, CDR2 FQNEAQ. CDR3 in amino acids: CASSSPTSGRKKETQYF. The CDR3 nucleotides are TGTGCCAGCAGCTCCCCGACTAGCGGGAGGAAGAAAGAGACCCAGTACTTC.

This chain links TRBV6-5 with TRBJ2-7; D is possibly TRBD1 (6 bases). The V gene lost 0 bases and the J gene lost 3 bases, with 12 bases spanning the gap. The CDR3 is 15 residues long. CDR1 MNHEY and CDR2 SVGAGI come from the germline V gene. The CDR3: CASSYSRGGNYEQYF. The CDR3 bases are TGTGCCAGCAGTTACTCGAGAGGGGGAAACTACGAGCAGTACTTC.

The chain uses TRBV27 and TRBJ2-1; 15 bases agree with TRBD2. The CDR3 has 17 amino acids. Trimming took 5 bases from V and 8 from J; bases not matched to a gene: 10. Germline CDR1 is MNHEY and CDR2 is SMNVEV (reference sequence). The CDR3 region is CASSPQGLAGGRDEQFF. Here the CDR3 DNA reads TGTGCCAGCAGTCCCCAGGGACTAGCGGGGGGTCGGGATGAGCAGTTCTTC.

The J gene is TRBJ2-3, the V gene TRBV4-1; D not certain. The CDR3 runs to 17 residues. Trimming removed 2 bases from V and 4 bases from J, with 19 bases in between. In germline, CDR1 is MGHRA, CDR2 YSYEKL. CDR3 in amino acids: CASSQYVVGFDPDTQYF. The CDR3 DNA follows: TGCGCCAGCAGCCAATACGTTGTCGGGTTCGACCCAGATACGCAGTATTTT.

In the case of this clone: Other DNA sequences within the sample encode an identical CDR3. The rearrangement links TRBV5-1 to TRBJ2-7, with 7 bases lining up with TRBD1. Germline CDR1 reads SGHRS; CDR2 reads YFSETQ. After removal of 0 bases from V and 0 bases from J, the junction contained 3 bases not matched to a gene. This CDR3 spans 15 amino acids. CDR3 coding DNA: TGCGCCAGCAGCTTGGTCGCAGGGGGCTCCTACGAGCAGTACTTC. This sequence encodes CASSLVAGGSYEQYF.

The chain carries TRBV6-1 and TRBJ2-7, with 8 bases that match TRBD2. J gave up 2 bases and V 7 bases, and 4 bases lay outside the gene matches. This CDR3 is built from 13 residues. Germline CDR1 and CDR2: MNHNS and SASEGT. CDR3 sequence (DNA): TGTGCCAGCAAAGGACTAGCCGCCTACGAGCAGTACTTC. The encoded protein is CASKGLAAYEQYF.

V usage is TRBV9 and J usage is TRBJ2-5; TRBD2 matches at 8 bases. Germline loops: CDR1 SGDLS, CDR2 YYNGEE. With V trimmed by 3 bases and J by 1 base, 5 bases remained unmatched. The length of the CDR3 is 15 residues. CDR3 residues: CASSGSGSFQETQYF. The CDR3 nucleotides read TGTGCCAGCAGCGGGAGCGGGAGCTTCCAAGAGACCCAGTACTTC.

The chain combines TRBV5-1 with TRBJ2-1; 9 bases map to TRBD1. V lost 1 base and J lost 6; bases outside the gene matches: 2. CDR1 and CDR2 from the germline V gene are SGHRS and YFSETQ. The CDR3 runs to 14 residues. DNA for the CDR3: TGCGCCAGCAGCTTGAGACAGGGGGTCAATGAGCAGTTCTTC. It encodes CASSLRQGVNEQFF.

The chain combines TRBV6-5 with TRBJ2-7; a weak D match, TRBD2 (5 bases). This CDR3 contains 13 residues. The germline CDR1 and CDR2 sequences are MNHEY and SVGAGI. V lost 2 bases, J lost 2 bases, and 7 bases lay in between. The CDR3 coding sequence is TGTGCCAGCAGTTACGCGGGTACCTACGAGCAGTACTTC. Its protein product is CASSYAGTYEQYF.

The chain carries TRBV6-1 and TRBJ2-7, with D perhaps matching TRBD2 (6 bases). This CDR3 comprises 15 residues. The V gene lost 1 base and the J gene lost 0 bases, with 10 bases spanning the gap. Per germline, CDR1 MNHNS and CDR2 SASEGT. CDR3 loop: CASSEGAGPSYEQYF. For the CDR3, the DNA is TGTGCCAGCAGTGAAGGTGCGGGGCCCTCCTACGAGCAGTACTTC.

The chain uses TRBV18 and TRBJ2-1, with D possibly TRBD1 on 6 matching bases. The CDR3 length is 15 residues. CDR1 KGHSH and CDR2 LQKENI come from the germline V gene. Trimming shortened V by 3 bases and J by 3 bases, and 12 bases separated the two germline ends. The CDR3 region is CASSPDSQYYNEQFF. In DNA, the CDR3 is TGTGCCAGCTCACCGGACAGCCAATACTACAATGAGCAGTTCTTC.

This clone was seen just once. The chain's CDR3 is CASSPGQGDGYTF. DNA of the CDR3: TGTGCCAGCTCACCAGGACAGGGTGATGGCTACACCTTC. The chain is built from TRBV18 and TRBJ1-2; 8 positions agree with TRBD1. The CDR3 extends over 13 amino acids. Germline lookup yields CDR1 KGHSH and CDR2 LQKENI. The V segment lost 2 bases and the J segment 6 bases; nucleotides outside the gene matches: 2. The full variable domain, with the rest looked up from reference TRBV18 and TRBJ1-2, is NAGVMQNPRHLVRRRGQEARLRCSPMKGHSHVYWYRQLPEEGLKFMVYLQKENIIDESGMPKERFSAEFPKEGPSILRIQQVVRGDSAAYFCASSPGQGDGYTFGSGTRLTVV.

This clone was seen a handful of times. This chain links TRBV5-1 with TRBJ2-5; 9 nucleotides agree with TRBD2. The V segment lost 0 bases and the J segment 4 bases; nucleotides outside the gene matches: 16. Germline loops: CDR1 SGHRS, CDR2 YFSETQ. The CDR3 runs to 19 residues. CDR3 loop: CASSLGLAGARAFAETQYF. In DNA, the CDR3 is TGCGCCAGCAGCTTGGGGTTAGCGGGGGCTAGGGCCTTCGCAGAGACCCAGTACTTC.